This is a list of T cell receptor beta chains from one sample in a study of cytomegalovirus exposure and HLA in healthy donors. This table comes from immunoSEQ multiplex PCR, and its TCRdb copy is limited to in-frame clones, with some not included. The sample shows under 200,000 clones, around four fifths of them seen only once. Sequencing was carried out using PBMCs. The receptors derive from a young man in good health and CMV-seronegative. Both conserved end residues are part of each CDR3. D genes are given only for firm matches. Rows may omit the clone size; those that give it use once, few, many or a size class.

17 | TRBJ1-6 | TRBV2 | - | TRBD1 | CASSETGGASYNSPLHF | TGTGCCAGCAGCGAAACAGGGGGCGCGTCCTATAATTCACCCCTCCACTTT
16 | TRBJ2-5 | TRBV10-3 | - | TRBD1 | CAISESVTGGLGTQYF | TGTGCCATCAGTGAGTCAGTGACAGGGGGCCTAGGGACCCAGTACTTC
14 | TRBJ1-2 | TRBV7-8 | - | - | CASSPRGVIYGYTF | TGTGCCAGCAGCCCACGGGGAGTCATATATGGCTACACCTTC
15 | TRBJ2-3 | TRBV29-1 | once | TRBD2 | CSVEVWTSGTDTQYF | TGCAGCGTTGAAGTTTGGACTAGCGGCACAGATACGCAGTATTTT
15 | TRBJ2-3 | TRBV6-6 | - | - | CASIKRGAGTDTQYF | TGTGCCAGCATCAAACGGGGGGCGGGTACAGATACGCAGTATTTT
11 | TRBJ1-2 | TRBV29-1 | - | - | CSVGGNYGYTF | TGCAGCGTTGGAGGAAACTATGGCTACACCTTC
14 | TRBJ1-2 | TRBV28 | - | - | CASSLDNSPYGYTF | TGTGCCAGCAGTTTAGATAACAGCCCCTATGGCTACACCTTC
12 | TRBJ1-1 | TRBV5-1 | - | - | CASSLGQGEAFF | TGCGCCAGCAGCTTGGGACAAGGTGAAGCTTTCTTT
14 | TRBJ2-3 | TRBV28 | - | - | CASSPDPGLDTQYF | TGTGCCAGCAGTCCGGACCCAGGGCTAGATACGCAGTATTTT
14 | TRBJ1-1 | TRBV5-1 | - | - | CASSQTGVGTEAFF | TGCGCCAGCAGTCAAACAGGTGTCGGCACTGAAGCTTTCTTT
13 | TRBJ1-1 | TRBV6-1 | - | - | CASSEAGSTEAFF | TGTGCCAGCAGTGAGGCAGGGTCGACTGAAGCTTTCTTT
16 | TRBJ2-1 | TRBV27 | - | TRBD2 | CASSMALAGDYNEQFF | TGTGCCAGCAGTATGGCGCTAGCGGGGGACTACAATGAGCAGTTCTTC
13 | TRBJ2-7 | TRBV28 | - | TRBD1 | CASSSGQSYEQYF | TGTGCCAGCAGCTCGGGACAGAGCTACGAGCAGTACTTC
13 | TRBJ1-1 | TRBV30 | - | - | CAWSTGMNTEAFF | TGTGCCTGGAGCACAGGGATGAACACTGAAGCTTTCTTT
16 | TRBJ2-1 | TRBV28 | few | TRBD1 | CASSPLTGGLYNEQFF | TGTGCCAGCAGTCCGCTGACAGGGGGCCTCTACAATGAGCAGTTCTTC
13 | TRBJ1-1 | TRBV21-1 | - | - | CASSNKGGREAFF | TGTGCCAGCAGCAACAAAGGGGGTAGGGAAGCTTTCTTT
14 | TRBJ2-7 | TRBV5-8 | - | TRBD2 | CASSFASGSYEQYF | TGTGCCAGCAGCTTCGCTAGCGGGAGCTACGAGCAGTACTTC
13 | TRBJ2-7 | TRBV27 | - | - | CASSFSASIEQYF | TGTGCCAGCAGTTTCTCCGCTAGCATCGAGCAGTACTTC
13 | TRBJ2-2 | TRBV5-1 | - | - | CASSLVPGGELFF | TGCGCCAGCAGCTTGGTGCCCGGCGGGGAGCTGTTTTTT
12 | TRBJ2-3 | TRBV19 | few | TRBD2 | CASRISGGPLYF | TGTGCCAGCCGAATTTCGGGAGGCCCCCTGTATTTT
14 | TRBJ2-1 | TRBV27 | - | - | CASRQGGVYNEQFF | TGTGCCAGCAGACAAGGGGGGGTTTACAATGAGCAGTTCTTC
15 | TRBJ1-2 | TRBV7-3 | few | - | CASSLGPQSGYGYTF | TGTGCCAGCAGTCTTGGGCCTCAAAGTGGCTATGGCTACACCTTC
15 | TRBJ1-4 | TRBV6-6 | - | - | CASSYSGATNEKLFF | TGTGCCAGCAGTTACTCGGGGGCAACTAATGAAAAACTGTTCTTT
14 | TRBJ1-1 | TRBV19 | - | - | CASTRRHMNTEAFF | TGTGCCAGTACTAGACGGCACATGAACACTGAAGCTTTCTTT
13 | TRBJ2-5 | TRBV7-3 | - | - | CASSSGSKETQYF | TGTGCCAGCAGCTCAGGGTCAAAAGAGACCCAGTACTTC
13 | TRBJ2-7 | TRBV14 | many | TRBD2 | CASSRGLAGEQYF | TGTGCCAGCAGCCGAGGACTAGCTGGAGAGCAGTACTTC
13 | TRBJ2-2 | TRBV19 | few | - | CASLQEGAGELFF | TGTGCCAGCCTCCAAGAGGGGGCCGGGGAGCTGTTTTTT
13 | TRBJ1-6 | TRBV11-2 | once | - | CASSSEGALLLHF | TGTGCCAGCAGTTCCGAAGGGGCTCTCCTCCTCCACTTT
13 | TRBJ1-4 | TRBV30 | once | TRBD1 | CAWTGQANEKLFF | TGTGCCTGGACCGGACAGGCTAATGAAAAACTGTTTTTT
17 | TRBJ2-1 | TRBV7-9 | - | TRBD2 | CASSPPGAGGAYNEQFF | TGTGCCAGCAGCCCGCCGGGAGCGGGGGGGGCTTACAATGAGCAGTTCTTC
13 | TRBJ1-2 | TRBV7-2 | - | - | CASSLARGYGYTF | TGTGCCAGCAGCTTAGCGCGGGGCTATGGCTACACCTTC
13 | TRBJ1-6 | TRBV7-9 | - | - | CTSSARQDSPLHF | TGTACCAGCAGTGCCAGACAGGATTCACCCCTCCACTTT
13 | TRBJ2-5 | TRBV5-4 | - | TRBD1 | CASLDRDRETQYF | TGTGCCAGCCTGGACAGGGACCGGGAGACCCAGTACTTC
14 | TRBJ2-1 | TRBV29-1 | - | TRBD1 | CSVETGVGYNEQFF | TGCAGCGTGGAGACAGGGGTTGGTTACAATGAGCAGTTCTTC
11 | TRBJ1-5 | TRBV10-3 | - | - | CAIGLTGTQHF | TGTGCCATCGGATTAACCGGGACCCAGCATTTT
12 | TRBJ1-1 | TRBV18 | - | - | CASSPGSTEAFF | TGTGCCAGCTCACCAGGGAGCACTGAAGCTTTCTTT
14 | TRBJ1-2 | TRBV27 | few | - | CASAERDKAYGYTF | TGTGCCAGCGCGGAAAGGGACAAAGCTTATGGCTACACCTTC
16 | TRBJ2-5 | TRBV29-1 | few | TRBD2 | CSVATSGTLRKETQYF | TGCAGCGTTGCGACCAGCGGGACCCTCCGGAAAGAGACCCAGTACTTC
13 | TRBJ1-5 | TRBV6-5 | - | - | CASSYSDRQPQHF | TGTGCCAGCAGTTACAGCGACAGACAGCCCCAGCATTTT
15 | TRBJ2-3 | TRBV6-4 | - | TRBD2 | CASSDEAGGTDTQYF | TGTGCCAGCAGTGACGAGGCGGGGGGCACAGATACGCAGTATTTT
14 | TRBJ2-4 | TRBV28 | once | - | CASSLYRVGNIQYF | TGTGCCAGCAGTTTATACAGGGTTGGAAACATTCAGTACTTC
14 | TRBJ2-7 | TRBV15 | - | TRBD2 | CATSRTSGSYEQYF | TGTGCCACCAGCAGAACTAGCGGGAGTTACGAGCAGTACTTC
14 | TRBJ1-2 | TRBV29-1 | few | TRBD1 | CSVSPGQGAYGYTF | TGCAGCGTTTCTCCTGGACAGGGAGCCTATGGCTACACCTTC
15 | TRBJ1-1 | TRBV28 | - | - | CASSFSAFMNTEAFF | TGTGCCAGCAGTTTCTCAGCGTTCATGAACACTGAAGCTTTCTTT
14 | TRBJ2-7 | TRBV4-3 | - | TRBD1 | CASSQGQGSYEQYF | TGCGCCAGCAGCCAGGGACAGGGGTCCTACGAGCAGTACTTC
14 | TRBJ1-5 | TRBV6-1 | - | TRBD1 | CASSAYRGLEPQHF | TGTGCCAGCAGTGCTTACAGGGGATTGGAGCCCCAGCATTTT
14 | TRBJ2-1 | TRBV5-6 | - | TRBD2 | CASSRTSGGAVEFF | TGTGCCAGCAGCCGGACTAGCGGGGGGGCCGTTGAGTTCTTC
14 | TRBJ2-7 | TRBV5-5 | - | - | CASSPRDTPYEQYF | TGTGCCAGCAGCCCCCGGGACACCCCGTACGAGCAGTACTTC
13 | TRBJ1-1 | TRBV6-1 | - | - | CASSAQGHTEAFF | TGTGCCAGCAGTGCCCAGGGCCACACTGAAGCTTTCTTT
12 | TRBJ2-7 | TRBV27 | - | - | CASSQGFSRQYF | TGTGCCAGCAGCCAGGGGTTTTCGCGGCAGTACTTC
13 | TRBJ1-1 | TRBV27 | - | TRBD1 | CASSLRTGLEAFF | TGTGCCAGCAGTCTCCGGACAGGGCTGGAAGCTTTCTTT
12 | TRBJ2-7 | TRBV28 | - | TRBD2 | CATTGLAGGGFF | TGTGCCACTACGGGGCTAGCGGGAGGTGGGTTCTTC
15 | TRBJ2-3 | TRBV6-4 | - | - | CASSAAPGGADTQYF | TGTGCCAGCAGTGCCGCCCCCGGAGGGGCAGATACGCAGTATTTT
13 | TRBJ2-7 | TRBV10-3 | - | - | CAISEDFSYEQYF | TGTGCCATCAGTGAGGACTTCTCCTACGAGCAGTACTTC
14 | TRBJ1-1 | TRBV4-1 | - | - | CASSPKGGDTEAFF | TGCGCCAGCAGCCCGAAGGGAGGGGACACTGAAGCTTTCTTT
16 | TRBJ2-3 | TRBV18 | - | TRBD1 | CASSPRQGFSTDTQYF | TGTGCCAGCTCACCACGACAGGGGTTCAGCACAGATACGCAGTATTTT
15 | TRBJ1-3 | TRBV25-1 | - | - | CASSLNGGGGNTIYF | TGTGCCAGCAGTTTAAATGGGGGAGGTGGAAACACCATATATTTT
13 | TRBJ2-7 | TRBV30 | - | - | CAWDRDTTYEQYF | TGTGCCTGGGACCGGGACACTACCTACGAGCAGTACTTC